Each of the 9 T cell receptor beta chains below was sequenced from the same sample in a study of blood T cell repertoires in COVID-19. Data came from immunoSEQ multiplex PCR; TCRdb stores just in-frame clones and leaves some out. The sample yields 200,000 to 300,000 clones, about 88% seen once. The specimen was peripheral blood. The receptors shown here come from a man aged 55 to 70 who had recovered from COVID-19.

The chain combines TRBV6-2 or TRBV6-3 with TRBJ1-1, with 8 bases aligning to TRBD1. This CDR3 has 14 amino acids. V shed 6 bases and J 0 bases; nucleotides not matched to a gene: 3. Germline CDR1 reads MNHEY; CDR2 reads SVGEGT. Here the CDR3 DNA reads TGTGCCAGCAGCCGGACAGGGATGAACACTGAAGCTTTCTTT. Encoded protein: CASSRTGMNTEAFF.

V and J are TRBV19 and TRBJ2-3; 7 bases match TRBD2. The ends lost 7 bases at V and 2 bases at J; junction bases unmatched: 3. The length of the CDR3 is 13 residues. Germline assignment: CDR1 LNHDA and CDR2 SQIVND (reference sequence). The CDR3 is CASIGDYTDTQYF. CDR3 bases: TGTGCCAGTATCGGGGACTACACAGATACGCAGTATTTT.

This chain joins TRBV5-1 and TRBJ1-4; 9 nucleotides align to TRBD1. The CDR3 consists of 16 residues. Germline V CDR1 and CDR2: SGHRS, YFSETQ. V was clipped by 2 bases and J by 7 bases; unmatched bases: 9. The CDR3 bases are TGCGCCAGCAGCTTCGACGGGACAGGGTTGGCTGAAAAACTGTTTTTT. Encoded protein: CASSFDGTGLAEKLFF.

The V and J genes are TRBV20-1 and TRBJ1-2; 8 positions match TRBD1. The CDR3 runs 11 residues. From germline, CDR1 is DFQATT and CDR2 SNEGSKA (reference sequence). The CDR3 loop reads CRVRGRKGYTF. The CDR3 bases are TGCAGGGTCAGGGGGCGTAAAGGCTACACCTTC.

This clone was detected a few times. The gene calls are TRBV4-1 and TRBJ1-4; 8 bases map to TRBD1. J was trimmed by 2 bases and V by 3 bases; bases with no gene match: 8. Germline lookup yields CDR1 MGHRA and CDR2 YSYEKL. CDR3 size: 17 residues. The CDR3 spells CASSQSGTGSTNEKLFF. The CDR3 DNA reads TGCGCCAGCAGCCAGTCCGGGACAGGTAGCACTAATGAAAAACTGTTTTTT.

The genes are TRBV4-1 and TRBJ2-7; 10 bases are shared with TRBD1. J gave up 4 bases and V 1 base, and 4 bases lay outside the gene matches. CDR3 size: 15 residues. The germline V gene has CDR1 MGHRA and CDR2 YSYEKL. The DNA for the CDR3 is TGCGCCAGCAGCCAAGCGGGGACAGGGGCTTACGAGCAGTACTTC. It translates to CASSQAGTGAYEQYF.

The CDR3 DNA is TGTGCTAGTGGCACGGGACTAGCTTACACAGATACGCAGTATTTT. This translates into CASGTGLAYTDTQYF. This sequence joins TRBV12-5 and TRBJ2-3, with TRBD2 identical over 9 bases. Germline V CDR1 and CDR2: LGHNT, FRNRAP. CDR3 length equals 15 residues. With V trimmed by 6 bases and J by 2 bases, 6 bases remained unmatched.

The J gene is TRBJ1-2, the V gene TRBV19; the D gene is possibly TRBD1 (5 bases). The CDR3 covers 15 residues. The V end lost 1 base, the J end lost 1 base, and 10 bases lay between the germline ends. Germline V gives CDR1 LNHDA, CDR2 SQIVND (reference sequence). The chain's CDR3 is CASSIGQRYNYGYTF. CDR3 DNA: TGTGCCAGTAGTATAGGACAGAGATATAACTATGGCTACACCTTC.

The chain is built from TRBV6-5 and TRBJ2-7; D ambiguous. Germline V CDR1 and CDR2: MNHEY, SVGAGI. The CDR3 is 16 residues long. V lost 2 bases and J lost 3, with 17 bases in between. The CDR3: CASSYPLGGQNYEQYF. For the CDR3, the DNA is TGTGCCAGCAGTTACCCCCTCGGCGGTCAAAACTACGAGCAGTACTTC.